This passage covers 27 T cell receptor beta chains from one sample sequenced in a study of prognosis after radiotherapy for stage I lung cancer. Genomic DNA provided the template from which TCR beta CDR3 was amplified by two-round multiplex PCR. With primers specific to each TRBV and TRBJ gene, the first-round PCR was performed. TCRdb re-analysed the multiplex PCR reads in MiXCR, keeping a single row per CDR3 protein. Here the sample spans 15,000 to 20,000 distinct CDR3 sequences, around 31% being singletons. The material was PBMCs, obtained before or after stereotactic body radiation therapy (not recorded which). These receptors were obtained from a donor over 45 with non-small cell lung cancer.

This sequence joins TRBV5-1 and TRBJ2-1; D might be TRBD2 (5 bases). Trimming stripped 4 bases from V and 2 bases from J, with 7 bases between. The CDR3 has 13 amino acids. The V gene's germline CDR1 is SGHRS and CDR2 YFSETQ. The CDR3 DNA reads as TGCGCCAGCAGCCCCGGGACCTACAATGAGCAGTTCTTC. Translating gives CASSPGTYNEQFF.

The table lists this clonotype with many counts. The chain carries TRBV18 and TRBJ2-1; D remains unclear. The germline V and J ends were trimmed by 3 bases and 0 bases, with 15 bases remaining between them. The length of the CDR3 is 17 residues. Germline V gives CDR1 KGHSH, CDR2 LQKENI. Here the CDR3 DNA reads TGTGCCAGCTCACCCCCCGATCCAGGTCGCTCCTACAATGAGCAGTTCTTC. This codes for CASSPPDPGRSYNEQFF.

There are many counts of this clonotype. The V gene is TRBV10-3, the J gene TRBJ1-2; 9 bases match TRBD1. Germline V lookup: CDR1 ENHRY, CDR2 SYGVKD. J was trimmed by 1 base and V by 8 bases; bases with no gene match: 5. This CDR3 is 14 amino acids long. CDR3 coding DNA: TGTGCCATCCGAAGACAGGGGGATAACTATGGCTACACCTTC. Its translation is CAIRRQGDNYGYTF.

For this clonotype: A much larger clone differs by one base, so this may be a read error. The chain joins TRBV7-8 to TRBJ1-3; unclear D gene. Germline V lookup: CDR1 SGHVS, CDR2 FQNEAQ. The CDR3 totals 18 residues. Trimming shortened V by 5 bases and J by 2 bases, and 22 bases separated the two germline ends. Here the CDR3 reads CASSIHTTERAAGNTIYF. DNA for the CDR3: TGTGCCAGCAGCATCCACACGACCGAGCGGGCGGCTGGAAACACCATATATTTT.

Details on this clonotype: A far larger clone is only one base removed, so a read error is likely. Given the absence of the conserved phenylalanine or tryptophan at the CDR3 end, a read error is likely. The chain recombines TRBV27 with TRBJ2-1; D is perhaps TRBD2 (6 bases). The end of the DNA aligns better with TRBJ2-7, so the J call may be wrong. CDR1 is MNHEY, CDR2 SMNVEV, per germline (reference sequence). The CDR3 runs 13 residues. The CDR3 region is CASTGGLSYEQYL. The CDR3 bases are TGTGCCAGCACCGGAGGGCTGTCCTACGAGCAGTACCTC.

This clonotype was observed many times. The CDR3 DNA is TGTGCCAGCAGCCAAGGAAGTGAGCAGTTCTTC. Encoded protein: CASSQGSEQFF. V gene TRBV16 combines with J gene TRBJ2-1; D ambiguous. Looked up from germline, CDR1 is KGHSY and CDR2 is FQNENV. The CDR3 loop spans 11 amino acids. V was pared by 2 bases and J by 9 bases, with 5 bases between.

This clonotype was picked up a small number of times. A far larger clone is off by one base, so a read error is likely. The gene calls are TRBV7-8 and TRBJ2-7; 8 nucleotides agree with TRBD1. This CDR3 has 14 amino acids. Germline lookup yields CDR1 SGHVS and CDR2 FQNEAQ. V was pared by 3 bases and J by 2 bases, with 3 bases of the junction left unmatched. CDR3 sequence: CASSLTGVPYEQYF. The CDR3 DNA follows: TGTGCCAGCAGCTTGACAGGGGTCCCCTACGAGCAGTACTTC. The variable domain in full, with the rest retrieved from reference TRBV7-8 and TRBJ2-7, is GAGVSQSPRYKVAKRGQDVALRCDPISGHVSLFWYQQALGQGPEFLTYFQNEAQLDKSGLPSDRFFAERPEGSVSTLKIQRTQQEDSAVYLCASSLTGVPYEQYFGPGTRLTVT.

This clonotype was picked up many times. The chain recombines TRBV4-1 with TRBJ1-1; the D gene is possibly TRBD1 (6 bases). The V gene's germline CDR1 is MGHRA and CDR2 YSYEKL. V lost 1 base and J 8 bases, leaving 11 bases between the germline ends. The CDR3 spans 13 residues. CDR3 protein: CASSQVDRLEAFF. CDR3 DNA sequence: TGCGCCAGCAGCCAAGTTGACAGGTTGGAAGCTTTCTTT.

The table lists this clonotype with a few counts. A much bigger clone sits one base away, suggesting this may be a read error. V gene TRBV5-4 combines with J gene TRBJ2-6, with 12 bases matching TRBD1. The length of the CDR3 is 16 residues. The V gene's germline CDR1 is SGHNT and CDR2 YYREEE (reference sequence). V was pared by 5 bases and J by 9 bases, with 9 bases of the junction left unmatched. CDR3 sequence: CASRGTGGPGHNVLTF. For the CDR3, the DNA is TGTGCCAGCAGAGGGACAGGGGGCCCTGGGCACAACGTCCTGACTTTC.

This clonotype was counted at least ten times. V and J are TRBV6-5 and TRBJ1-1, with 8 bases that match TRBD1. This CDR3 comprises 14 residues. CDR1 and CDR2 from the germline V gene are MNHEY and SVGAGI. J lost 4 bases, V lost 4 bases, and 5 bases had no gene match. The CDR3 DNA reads TGTGCCAGCAGTTTGGACAGGGTCGGCACTGAAGCTTTCTTT. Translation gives CASSLDRVGTEAFF.

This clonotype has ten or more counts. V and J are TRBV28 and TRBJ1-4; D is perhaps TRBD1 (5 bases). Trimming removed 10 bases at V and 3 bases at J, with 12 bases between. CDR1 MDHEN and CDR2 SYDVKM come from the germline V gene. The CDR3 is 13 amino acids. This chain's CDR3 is CAILGGSNEKLFF. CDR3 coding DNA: TGTGCCATCTTGGGGGGATCTAATGAAAAACTGTTTTTT.

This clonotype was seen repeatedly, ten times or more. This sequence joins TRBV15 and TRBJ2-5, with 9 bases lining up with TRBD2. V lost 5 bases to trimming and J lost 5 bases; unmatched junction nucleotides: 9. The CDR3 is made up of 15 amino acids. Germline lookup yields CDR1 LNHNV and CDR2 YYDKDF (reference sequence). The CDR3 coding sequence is TGTGCCACCAGCCGTGGGGCGGGAGGGCCTGAGACCCAGTACTTC. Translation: CATSRGAGGPETQYF.

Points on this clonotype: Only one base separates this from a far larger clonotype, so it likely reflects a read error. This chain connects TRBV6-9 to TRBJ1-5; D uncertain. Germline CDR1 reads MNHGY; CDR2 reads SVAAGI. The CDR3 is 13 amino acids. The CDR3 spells CASSYNSNKPQHF. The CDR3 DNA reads TGTGCCAGCAGTTACAATAGCAATAAGCCCCAGCATTTT.

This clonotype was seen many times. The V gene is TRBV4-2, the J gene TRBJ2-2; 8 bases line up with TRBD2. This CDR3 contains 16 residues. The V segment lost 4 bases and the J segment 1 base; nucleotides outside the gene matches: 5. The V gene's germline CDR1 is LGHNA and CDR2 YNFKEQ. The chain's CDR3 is CASSLAGTRNTGELFF. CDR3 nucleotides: TGTGCCAGCAGCCTCGCCGGGACTAGGAACACCGGGGAGCTGTTTTTT.

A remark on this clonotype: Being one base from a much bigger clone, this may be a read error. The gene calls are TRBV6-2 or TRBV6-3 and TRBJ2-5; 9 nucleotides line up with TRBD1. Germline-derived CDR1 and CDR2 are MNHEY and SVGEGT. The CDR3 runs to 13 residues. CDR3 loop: CASRGQGKESQYF. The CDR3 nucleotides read TGTGCCAGCAGGGGACAGGGAAAAGAGAGCCAGTACTTC.

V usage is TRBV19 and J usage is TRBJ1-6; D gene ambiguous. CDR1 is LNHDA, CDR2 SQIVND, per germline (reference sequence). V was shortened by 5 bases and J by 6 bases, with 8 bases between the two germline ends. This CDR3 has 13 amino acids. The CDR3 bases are TGTGCCAGTAGTGGCGGCCTTAATTCACCCCTCCACTTT. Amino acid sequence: CASSGGLNSPLHF.

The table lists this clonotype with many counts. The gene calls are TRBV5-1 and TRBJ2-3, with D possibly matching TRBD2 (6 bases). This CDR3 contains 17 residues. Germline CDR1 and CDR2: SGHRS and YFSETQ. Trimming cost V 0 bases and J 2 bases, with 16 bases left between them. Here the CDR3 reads CASSLASGPRATDTQYF. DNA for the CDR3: TGCGCCAGCAGCTTGGCCAGCGGGCCCCGGGCCACAGATACGCAGTATTTT.

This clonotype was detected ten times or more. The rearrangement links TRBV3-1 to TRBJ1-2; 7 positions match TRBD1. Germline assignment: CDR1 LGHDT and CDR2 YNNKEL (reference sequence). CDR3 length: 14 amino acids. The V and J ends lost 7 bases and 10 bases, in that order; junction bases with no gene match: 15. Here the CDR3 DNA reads TGTGCCAGCACCAGGGGGGGCGGCGTTGAGGTCTACACCTTC. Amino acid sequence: CASTRGGGVEVYTF.

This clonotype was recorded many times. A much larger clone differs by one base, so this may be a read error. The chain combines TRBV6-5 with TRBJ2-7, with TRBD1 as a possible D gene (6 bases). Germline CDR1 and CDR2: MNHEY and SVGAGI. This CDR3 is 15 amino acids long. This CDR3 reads CASSYSQGEPYEQHF. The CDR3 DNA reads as TGTGCCAGCAGTTACTCACAGGGCGAACCCTACGAGCAGCACTTC.

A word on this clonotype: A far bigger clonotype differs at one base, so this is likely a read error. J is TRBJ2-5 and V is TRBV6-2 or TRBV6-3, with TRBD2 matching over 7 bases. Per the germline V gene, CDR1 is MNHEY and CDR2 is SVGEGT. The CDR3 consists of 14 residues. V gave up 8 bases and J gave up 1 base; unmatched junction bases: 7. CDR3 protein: CASRGWEGQETQYF. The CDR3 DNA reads TGTGCCAGCCGGGGTTGGGAGGGCCAAGAGACCCAGTACTTC.

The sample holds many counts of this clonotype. The CDR3 sequence is CASRLTSGLTYEQYF. The DNA for the CDR3 is TGTGCCAGCAGACTTACTAGCGGATTAACCTACGAGCAGTACTTC. The rearrangement uses TRBV7-2 and TRBJ2-7, with TRBD2 matching 8 bases. Germline V gene lookup returns CDR1 SGHTA and CDR2 FQGNSA. This CDR3 contains 15 residues. The junction had 9 bases not matched to a gene; V was cut back by 6 bases and J by 2 bases.

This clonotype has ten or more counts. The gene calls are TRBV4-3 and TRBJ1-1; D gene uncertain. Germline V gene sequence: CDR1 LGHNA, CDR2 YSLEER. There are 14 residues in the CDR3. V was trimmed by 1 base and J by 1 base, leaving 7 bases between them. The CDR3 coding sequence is TGCGCCAGCAGCCAAGTGGGCAGGAACACTGAAGCTTTCTTT. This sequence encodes CASSQVGRNTEAFF.

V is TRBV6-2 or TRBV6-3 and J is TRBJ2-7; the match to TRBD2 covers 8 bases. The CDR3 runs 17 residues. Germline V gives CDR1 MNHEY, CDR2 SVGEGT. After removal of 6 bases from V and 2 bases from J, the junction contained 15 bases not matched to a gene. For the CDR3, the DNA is TGTGCCAGCAGATCCGGGATTAGCGGGATTAGAACCTACGAGCAGTACTTC. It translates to CASRSGISGIRTYEQYF.

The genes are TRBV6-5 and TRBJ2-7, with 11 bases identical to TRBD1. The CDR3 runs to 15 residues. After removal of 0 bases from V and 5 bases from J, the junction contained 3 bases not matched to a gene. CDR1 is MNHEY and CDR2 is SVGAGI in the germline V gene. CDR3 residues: CASSYSDRGPNEQYV. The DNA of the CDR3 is TGTGCCAGCAGTTACTCGGACAGGGGGCCAAACGAGCAGTACGTC.

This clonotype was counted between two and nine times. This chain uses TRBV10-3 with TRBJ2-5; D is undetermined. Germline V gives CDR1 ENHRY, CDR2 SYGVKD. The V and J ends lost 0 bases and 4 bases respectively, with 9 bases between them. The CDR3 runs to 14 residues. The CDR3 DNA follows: TGTGCCATCAGTGAGTCTATGAACCGAGAGACCCAGTACTTC. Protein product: CAISESMNRETQYF.

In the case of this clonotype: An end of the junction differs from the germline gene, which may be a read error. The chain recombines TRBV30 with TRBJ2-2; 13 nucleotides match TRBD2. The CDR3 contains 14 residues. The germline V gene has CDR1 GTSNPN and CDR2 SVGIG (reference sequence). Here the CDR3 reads CAWRTSGSAGELFF. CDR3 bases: TGCGCCTGGAGGACTAGCGGGAGTGCCGGGGAGCTGTTTTTT.

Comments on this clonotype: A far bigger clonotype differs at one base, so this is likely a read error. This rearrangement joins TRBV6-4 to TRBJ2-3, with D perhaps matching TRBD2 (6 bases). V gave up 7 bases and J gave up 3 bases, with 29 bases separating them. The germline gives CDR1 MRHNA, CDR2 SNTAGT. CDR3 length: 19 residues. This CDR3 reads CASTSSTASAGVITDTQYF. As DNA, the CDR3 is TGTGCCAGCACTTCCTCGACGGCGTCAGCGGGCGTGATAACAGATACGCAGTATTTT.